These 27 T cell receptor beta chains share one sample of origin, sequenced in a study of type 1 regulatory T cells. Their cognate antigens are unknown. TCRdb processed the reads anew with MiXCR; each CDR3 protein has one entry. The sample includes approximately 72,000 distinct CDR3 sequences, 55% to 80% of them seen just once. Sequences were obtained from cultured T cells, either the whole culture or a sorted T cell fraction (not recorded which). This sample's subset: Tr1-enriched cell product generated in vitro against host alloantigens. Source of these receptors: a human donor in good health.

This sequence joins TRBV10-1 and TRBJ2-1; 12 positions match TRBD2. Germline V lookup: CDR1 WNHNN, CDR2 SYGVQD (reference sequence). With 5 bases clipped from V and 8 bases from J, the junction kept 4 bases outside the gene matches. The CDR3 spans 14 residues. The CDR3 protein is CASSLLAGGDEQFF. CDR3 DNA: TGCGCCAGCAGTTTGCTAGCGGGAGGGGATGAGCAGTTCTTC.

The chain recombines TRBV3-1 with TRBJ2-7; weak D call: TRBD2 (6 bases). This CDR3 is built from 15 residues. The ends were cut back, 1 base at V and 4 bases at J, with 14 bases in the middle. Germline lookup yields CDR1 LGHDT and CDR2 YNNKEL (reference sequence). CDR3 protein: CASSQGVLASYEQYF. CDR3 nucleotides: TGTGCCAGCAGCCAAGGTGTACTAGCATCATACGAGCAGTACTTC.

This chain connects TRBV6-1 to TRBJ2-2; D is undetermined. This CDR3 region has 13 residues. Germline V gives CDR1 MNHNS, CDR2 SASEGT. V dropped 2 bases and J dropped 4 bases, with 5 bases sitting between them. This CDR3 reads CASSEIVTGELFF. The CDR3 bases are TGTGCCAGCAGTGAAATAGTCACCGGGGAGCTGTTTTTT.

This sequence joins TRBV20-1 and TRBJ2-7; a weak D match, TRBD1 (5 bases). Germline V gives CDR1 DFQATT, CDR2 SNEGSKA (reference sequence). The CDR3 covers 17 residues. V lost 4 bases to trimming and J lost 2 bases, with 24 bases between them. The CDR3 region is CSAIAPGISRPAYEQYF. The DNA for the CDR3 is TGCAGTGCTATCGCTCCAGGGATCTCAAGACCAGCCTACGAGCAGTACTTC.

The chain is built from TRBV20-1 and TRBJ2-3, with D tentatively TRBD2 (5 bases). Trimming removed 2 bases at V and 4 bases at J, with 13 bases between. The CDR3 is 14 amino acids. Germline CDR1 is DFQATT and CDR2 is SNEGSKA (reference sequence). The CDR3 loop reads CSARSGVGPDTQYF. In DNA, the CDR3 is TGCAGTGCTAGAAGCGGAGTCGGCCCAGATACGCAGTATTTT.

This chain joins TRBV10-3 and TRBJ1-6, with 8 bases fitting TRBD1. Germline lookup yields CDR1 ENHRY and CDR2 SYGVKD. The J segment lost 7 bases and the V segment lost 2 bases, leaving 1 base of the junction unmatched. The CDR3 has 14 residues. CDR3 loop: CAISEGDRNSPLHF. In nucleotides, the CDR3 is TGTGCCATCAGTGAGGGGGACAGGAATTCACCCCTCCACTTT.

This chain links TRBV2 with TRBJ2-7; no reliable D call. The germline CDR1 and CDR2 sequences are SNHLY and FYNNEI. Between the trimmed V and J ends, which lost 1 base and 7 bases, there was a span of 5 bases. This CDR3 has 11 residues. The CDR3 DNA reads as TGTGCCAGCAGTGAAGAGGTGGAGCAGTACTTC. It encodes CASSEEVEQYF.

The V call is TRBV20-1, the J call TRBJ1-4; no reliable D call. The CDR3 totals 14 residues. From germline, CDR1 is DFQATT and CDR2 SNEGSKA (reference sequence). The V gene lost 1 base and the J gene lost 8 bases, with 14 bases spanning the gap. The CDR3 DNA sequence: TGCAGTGCTAGAGCGGACGCCGTTGTCGAAAAACTGTTTTTT. This sequence encodes CSARADAVVEKLFF.

V usage is TRBV12-5 and J usage is TRBJ2-3; D gene uncertain. The CDR3 contains 11 residues. CDR1 and CDR2 from the germline V gene are LGHNT and FRNRAP. The V end was cut by 8 bases, the J end by 5 bases, with 8 bases between. CDR3 sequence (DNA): TGTGCTAGTACGACACAAGATACGCAGTATTTT. Residues: CASTTQDTQYF.

The chain recombines TRBV29-1 with TRBJ1-1; D is possibly TRBD1 (5 bases). The CDR3 spans 14 residues. Trimming took off 6 bases at V and 2 bases at J, with 16 bases between the two ends. CDR1 is SQVTM and CDR2 is ANQGSEA in the germline V gene. The CDR3 DNA is TGCAGCGTCCTTCGGGGGGGGGTTAACACTGAAGCTTTCTTT. Translation: CSVLRGGVNTEAFF.

V usage is TRBV19 and J usage is TRBJ1-1; D might be TRBD1 (6 bases). In germline, CDR1 is LNHDA, CDR2 SQIVND (reference sequence). Trimming cost V 1 base and J 10 bases, with 13 bases left between them. This CDR3 region has 13 residues. As DNA, the CDR3 is TGTGCCAGTAGTATAGGCCCGGGACAAGCAGCTTTCTTT. Protein product: CASSIGPGQAAFF.

The chain couples TRBV7-9 to TRBJ2-7; no clear D gene. Trimming cost V 5 bases and J 6 bases, with 14 bases left between them. The CDR3 has 13 residues. Germline-derived CDR1 and CDR2 are SEHNR and FQNEAQ (reference sequence). The CDR3 loop reads CASSVGERREQYF. CDR3 nucleotides: TGTGCCAGCAGCGTCGGCGAAAGACGCGAGCAGTACTTC.

As to this clonotype: Sequence at one end of the junction differs from germline and may be a read error. The chain carries TRBV20-1 and TRBJ2-2, with 7 bases fitting TRBD2. CDR1 is DFQATT, CDR2 SNEGSKA, per germline (reference sequence). The CDR3 is made up of 12 amino acids. The CDR3, as DNA: TGTGGTGGCGGGAGTAATCCCGGGGAGCTGTTTTTT. It translates to CGGGSNPGELFF.

V gene TRBV6-5 combines with J gene TRBJ2-3; D remains unclear. Trimming took 1 base from V and 6 from J, leaving 8 bases between them. CDR3 length equals 13 residues. Looked up from germline, CDR1 is MNHEY and CDR2 is SVGAGI. The CDR3 coding sequence is TGTGCCAGCAGTTACTTCATGGGGGATACGCAGTATTTT. Encoded protein: CASSYFMGDTQYF.

This clonotype showed up just a few times. The chain joins TRBV7-2 to TRBJ2-1; possibly TRBD2 for D (6 bases). Deletions cut 1 base from V and 8 bases from J, with 15 bases between. Germline V gene lookup returns CDR1 SGHTA and CDR2 FQGNSA. The CDR3 sequence is 15 residues long. The CDR3 DNA follows: TGTGCCAGCAGCTTAGGACTAGGCCTGACCGATGAGCAGTTCTTC. Its translation is CASSLGLGLTDEQFF.

As to this clonotype: A junction boundary mismatches the germline segment, possibly from a read error. The V and J genes are TRBV19 and TRBJ1-1; no reliable D call. CDR1 is LNHDA and CDR2 is SQIVND in the germline V gene (reference sequence). The CDR3 extends over 13 amino acids. CDR3 amino acids: CSSSMLVNTEAFF. The CDR3 nucleotides are TGTTCCAGTAGTATGCTGGTGAACACTGAAGCTTTCTTT.

The chain recombines TRBV7-3 with TRBJ2-7; D gene unclear. Per germline, CDR1 SGHTA and CDR2 FQGTGA. Trimming removed 1 base from V and 6 bases from J, with 10 bases in between. The CDR3 runs 13 residues. The CDR3 here is CASSLNLGREQYF. For the CDR3, the DNA is TGTGCCAGCAGCTTAAATCTAGGGCGCGAGCAGTACTTC.

In its sample, this clonotype was seen a few times. V usage is TRBV19 and J usage is TRBJ2-5, with 8 nucleotides matching TRBD1. Trimming removed 5 bases from V and 3 bases from J; junction bases left unmatched: 8. The CDR3 totals 15 residues. Germline CDR1 LNHDA, CDR2 SQIVND (reference sequence). The CDR3 bases are TGTGCCAGTAGTGGCTTCAGGGGGCGCGAAGAGACCCAGTACTTC. Translation gives CASSGFRGREETQYF.

This clonotype was found a few times. V is TRBV7-9 and J is TRBJ2-1; 11 nucleotides agree with TRBD2. This CDR3 region has 16 residues. Germline assignment: CDR1 SEHNR and CDR2 FQNEAQ (reference sequence). The V and J ends lost 5 bases and 4 bases, in that order; junction bases with no gene match: 7. CDR3 region: CASSGIAGGPYNEQFF. The CDR3 DNA is TGTGCCAGCAGCGGGATAGCGGGAGGGCCGTACAATGAGCAGTTCTTC.

This chain links TRBV29-1 with TRBJ1-1; D ambiguous. Trimming took 5 bases from V and 0 from J, leaving 10 bases between them. This CDR3 is built from 13 residues. From germline, CDR1 is SQVTM and CDR2 ANQGSEA. DNA of the CDR3: TGCAGCGTTACCACCCCGGTGAACACTGAAGCTTTCTTT. This translates into CSVTTPVNTEAFF.

This clonotype was observed once. This chain uses TRBV7-9 with TRBJ2-7; 12 bases line up with TRBD2. V trimming: 5 bases; J trimming: 3 bases; junction bases outside the gene matches: 5. The CDR3 runs 15 residues. Germline lookup yields CDR1 SEHNR and CDR2 FQNEAQ (reference sequence). This CDR3 is CASSLRLAGDYEQYF. CDR3 nucleotides: TGTGCCAGCAGCCTCCGACTAGCGGGAGACTACGAGCAGTACTTC.

This sequence joins TRBV19 and TRBJ2-4; no definite D call. Germline-derived CDR1 and CDR2 are LNHDA and SQIVND (reference sequence). The length of the CDR3 is 13 residues. V dropped 3 bases and J dropped 9 bases, with 12 bases sitting between them. The CDR3: CASSMDPLGIQYF. CDR3 DNA: TGTGCCAGTAGTATGGACCCCCTTGGCATTCAGTACTTC. The entire variable domain, with the rest obtained from reference TRBV19 and TRBJ2-4, is as follows: DGGITQSPKYLFRKEGQNVTLSCEQNLNHDAMYWYRQDPGQGLRLIYYSQIVNDFQKGDIAEGYSVSREKKESFPLTVTSAQKNPTAFYLCASSMDPLGIQYFGAGTRLSVL.

This chain uses TRBV5-1 with TRBJ2-1; tentative D call: TRBD2 (6 bases). CDR1 SGHRS and CDR2 YFSETQ come from the germline V gene. V lost 0 bases, J lost 7 bases, and 11 bases lay in between. This CDR3 spans 14 amino acids. The CDR3 bases are TGCGCCAGCAGCTTGGGACTAGACGGGAATGAGCAGTTCTTC. Amino acids: CASSLGLDGNEQFF.

V gene TRBV5-1 combines with J gene TRBJ2-3; 15 bases are shared with TRBD2. Per germline, CDR1 SGHRS and CDR2 YFSETQ. Trimming removed 0 bases from V and 2 bases from J; junction bases left unmatched: 7. The CDR3 is 19 amino acids. The CDR3 DNA reads TGCGCCAGCAGCTTGGCCGGACTAGCGGGAGGGCAAACCACAGATACGCAGTATTTT. It specifies CASSLAGLAGGQTTDTQYF.

This clonotype was seen a handful of times. The gene calls are TRBV6-2 or TRBV6-3 and TRBJ2-4; 12 bases fit TRBD2. The CDR3 spans 16 residues. Germline lookup yields CDR1 MNHEY and CDR2 SVGEGT. Trimming cost V 8 bases and J 0 bases; bases outside gene matches: 5. The CDR3 here is CASSGLAGLAKNIQYF. The DNA for the CDR3 is TGTGCCAGCTCAGGACTAGCGGGGCTAGCCAAAAACATTCAGTACTTC.

The V and J genes are TRBV4-1 and TRBJ2-5; no clear D gene. This CDR3 spans 12 amino acids. V was shortened by 0 bases and J by 5 bases, with 4 bases between the two germline ends. Germline V gene sequence: CDR1 MGHRA, CDR2 YSYEKL. CDR3 sequence reads: CASSQEGETQYF. CDR3 DNA: TGCGCCAGCAGCCAAGAGGGGGAGACCCAGTACTTC.

This clonotype was picked up a small number of times. The V call is TRBV6-2 or TRBV6-3, the J call TRBJ1-4; weak D call: TRBD1 (6 bases). Germline-derived CDR1 and CDR2 are MNHEY and SVGEGT. V lost 6 bases and J lost 4, with 15 bases in between. The CDR3 covers 15 residues. CDR3 nucleotide sequence: TGTGCCAGCAGGATCGGACAGACCTATAATGAAAAACTGTTTTTT. The encoded protein is CASRIGQTYNEKLFF.